The 19 T cell receptor beta chains below come from one sample, sequenced in a study of T cell changes during pregnancy in multiple sclerosis. The repertoire was sequenced with immunoSEQ multiplex PCR; TCRdb's copy has only in-frame clones and lacks some. The table includes about 45,000 clones, roughly 90% detected once. Input material: PBMCs (not recorded whether the cells were cultured). The receptor set was obtained from a female donor with multiple sclerosis, enrolled in a pregnancy study.

The rearrangement joins TRBV7-2 to TRBJ2-7; 10 nucleotides align to TRBD2. Germline V CDR1 and CDR2: SGHTA, FQGNSA. The CDR3 is 15 residues long. The trim removed 3 bases at V and 0 bases at J, leaving 2 bases unmatched. The CDR3 bases are TGTGCCAGCAGCTTTAGCGGGGGGAGCTCCTACGAGCAGTACTTC. As protein: CASSFSGGSSYEQYF.

The V call is TRBV28, the J call TRBJ2-7, with D maybe TRBD1 (6 bases). The CDR3 contains 15 residues. The germline CDR1 and CDR2 sequences are MDHEN and SYDVKM. Trimming pared 7 bases from V and 2 bases from J, leaving 18 bases between. The CDR3 spells CASTRQALPPYEQYF. The CDR3 region has the DNA TGTGCCAGCACCAGACAGGCCCTACCTCCCTACGAGCAGTACTTC.

The sample holds one count of this clone. This sequence joins TRBV4-3 and TRBJ2-3; D unclear. V gave up 0 bases and J gave up 3 bases, with 4 bases separating them. CDR1 and CDR2 from the germline V gene are LGHNA and YSLEER. There are 13 residues in the CDR3. The DNA for the CDR3 is TGCGCCAGCAGCCAAGAGAATACAGATACGCAGTATTTT. It specifies CASSQENTDTQYF.

The chain recombines TRBV5-1 with TRBJ1-5, with D perhaps matching TRBD1 (5 bases). V lost 0 bases to trimming and J lost 3 bases, with 10 bases between them. Germline CDR1 is SGHRS and CDR2 is YFSETQ. The CDR3 runs 15 residues. CDR3 sequence (DNA): TGCGCCAGCAGCTTGGAAGGGGCCTACAATCAGCCCCAGCATTTT. Its protein product is CASSLEGAYNQPQHF.

The genes are TRBV5-1 and TRBJ2-3; D is perhaps TRBD1 or TRBD2 (6 bases each). The germline CDR1 and CDR2 sequences are SGHRS and YFSETQ. Trimming left V 0 bases short and J 3 bases short, with 23 bases between. The CDR3 spans 19 residues. The CDR3, as DNA: TGCGCCAGCAGCTTGGCCGATTTTTGGGGGCGGGATAAAACAGATACGCAGTATTTT. Translation gives CASSLADFWGRDKTDTQYF.

This CDR3 is CASSLWASGNTIYF. The CDR3 bases are TGTGCCAGCAGCCTGTGGGCTTCTGGAAACACCATATATTTT. The chain recombines TRBV13 with TRBJ1-3; no clear D gene. V shed 5 bases and J shed 1 base, with 9 bases lying between them. CDR1 is PRHDT, CDR2 FYEKMQ, per germline (reference sequence). The CDR3 runs 14 residues.

V gene TRBV5-1 combines with J gene TRBJ2-7, with unresolved D. Per germline, CDR1 SGHRS and CDR2 YFSETQ. This CDR3 comprises 14 residues. Trimming took off 0 bases at V and 9 bases at J, with 16 bases between the two ends. The CDR3 DNA follows: TGCGCCAGCAGCTTGGACCCTTCTCAACTCCTGCAGTACTTC. The encoded protein is CASSLDPSQLLQYF.

The CDR3 nucleotides are TGTGCCAGCAGGAGATTAGGGGGCGAGCAGTACTTC. It specifies CASRRLGGEQYF. The V and J genes are TRBV6-5 and TRBJ2-7, with a tentative D call TRBD1 (6 bases). V lost 6 bases and J lost 6, with 12 bases in between. Germline V lookup: CDR1 MNHEY, CDR2 SVGAGI. The CDR3 runs to 12 residues.

The rearrangement joins TRBV7-8 to TRBJ2-3, with 10 nucleotides matching TRBD1. CDR1 is SGHVS and CDR2 is FQNEAQ in the germline V gene. With 1 base clipped from V and 4 bases from J, the junction kept 2 bases outside the gene matches. There are 15 residues in the CDR3. For the CDR3, the DNA is TGTGCCAGCAGCTTAGACGGGACAGGGGCAGATACGCAGTATTTT. This translates into CASSLDGTGADTQYF.

The CDR3 reads CTSSQDGGSSYEQYF. DNA of the CDR3: TGCACCAGCAGCCAAGATGGGGGGAGCTCCTACGAGCAGTACTTC. The V call is TRBV1, the J call TRBJ2-5; the D call of TRBD2 is as the table states it, not checked on the DNA. The J call may be mistaken, given a closer DNA end match to TRBJ2-7. TRBV1 is listed as a pseudogene. This CDR3 comprises 15 residues.

The V and J genes are TRBV28 and TRBJ2-1, with 8 bases that match TRBD2. In germline, CDR1 is MDHEN, CDR2 SYDVKM. This CDR3 has 15 amino acids. Germline trimming cut 6 bases from V and 8 bases from J; bases unmatched to any gene: 12. This CDR3 is CASSRPGLDTDEQFF. The CDR3 nucleotides read TGTGCCAGCAGCCGTCCGGGACTAGACACAGATGAGCAGTTCTTC.

The V and J genes are TRBV2 and TRBJ2-1, with 12 bases identical to TRBD1. The junction had 17 bases not matched to a gene; V was cut back by 5 bases and J by 3 bases. The CDR3 length is 20 residues. Germline CDR1 SNHLY, CDR2 FYNNEI. The DNA for the CDR3 is TGTGCCAGCAGTCCTACTTTGGGACAGGGGGCACAATTCCACTACAATGAGCAGTTCTTC. Translating gives CASSPTLGQGAQFHYNEQFF. Full variable domain (remainder filled in from reference TRBV2 and TRBJ2-1): EPEVTQTPSHQVTQMGQEVILRCVPISNHLYFYWYRQILGQKVEFLVSFYNNEISEKSEIFDDQFSVERPDGSNFTLKIRSTKLEDSAMYFCASSPTLGQGAQFHYNEQFFGPGTRLTVL.

V usage is TRBV4-1 and J usage is TRBJ1-1, with D possibly being TRBD1 (5 bases). CDR1 MGHRA and CDR2 YSYEKL come from the germline V gene. There are 18 residues in the CDR3. Trimming left V 1 base short and J 4 bases short, with 22 bases between. CDR3 sequence reads: CASSQGLRDHWGLTEAFF. The CDR3 DNA reads as TGCGCCAGCAGCCAAGGCCTCCGGGACCACTGGGGCCTCACTGAAGCTTTCTTT.

In its sample, this clone was seen a few times. The CDR3 spells CASSVSQGAPNEQFF. The CDR3 nucleotides are TGTGCCAGCAGCGTCTCCCAGGGGGCGCCAAATGAGCAGTTCTTC. V is TRBV9 and J is TRBJ2-1, with 8 nucleotides matching TRBD1. The CDR3 consists of 15 residues. The germline V gene encodes CDR1 SGDLS and CDR2 YYNGEE. The V segment lost 2 bases and the J segment 7 bases; nucleotides outside the gene matches: 8.

The CDR3 reads CASSEMAGGRMNTEAFF. CDR3 DNA sequence: TGTGCCAGCAGTGAAATGGCAGGGGGCCGCATGAACACTGAAGCTTTCTTT. This chain connects TRBV2 to TRBJ1-1, with 8 bases identical to TRBD1. The CDR3 totals 17 residues. Germline CDR1 reads SNHLY; CDR2 reads FYNNEI. V shed 2 bases and J 0 bases; nucleotides not matched to a gene: 8.

This clone was picked up one time. The rearrangement links TRBV9 to TRBJ1-1; D remains ambiguous. Germline assignment: CDR1 SGDLS and CDR2 YYNGEE. This CDR3 has 13 amino acids. V shed 4 bases and J shed 6 bases, with 13 bases lying between them. This CDR3 reads CASSREGISEAFF. The CDR3 DNA reads TGTGCCAGCAGCCGGGAGGGAATATCTGAAGCTTTCTTT.

The chain is built from TRBV18 and TRBJ2-5, with D uncertain. Germline loops: CDR1 KGHSH, CDR2 LQKENI. V shed 3 bases and J shed 2 bases, with 7 bases lying between them. This CDR3 is built from 13 residues. Here the CDR3 reads CASSPRQQETQYF. DNA of the CDR3: TGTGCCAGCTCACCTCGGCAACAAGAGACCCAGTACTTC. The full variable domain, completed using reference TRBV18 and TRBJ2-5, is NAGVMQNPRHLVRRRGQEARLRCSPMKGHSHVYWYRQLPEEGLKFMVYLQKENIIDESGMPKERFSAEFPKEGPSILRIQQVVRGDSAAYFCASSPRQQETQYFGPGTRLLVL.

V and J are TRBV30 and TRBJ2-7; D gene uncertain. The CDR3 length is 17 residues. V lost 4 bases and J 0 bases, leaving 22 bases between the germline ends. Germline-derived CDR1 and CDR2 are GTSNPN and SVGIG (reference sequence). In DNA form, the CDR3 reads TGTGCCTGGATTCCGACGGAACTCACCAGCTTCTCCTACGAGCAGTACTTC. It encodes CAWIPTELTSFSYEQYF.

The rearrangement uses TRBV6-1 and TRBJ1-2, with 7 positions matching TRBD1. This CDR3 spans 13 amino acids. Trimming took 4 bases from V and 4 from J; bases not matched to a gene: 3. In germline, CDR1 is MNHNS, CDR2 SASEGT. CDR3 amino acids: CASSAGQTYGYTF. The CDR3 nucleotides read TGTGCCAGCAGTGCGGGACAGACCTATGGCTACACCTTC.